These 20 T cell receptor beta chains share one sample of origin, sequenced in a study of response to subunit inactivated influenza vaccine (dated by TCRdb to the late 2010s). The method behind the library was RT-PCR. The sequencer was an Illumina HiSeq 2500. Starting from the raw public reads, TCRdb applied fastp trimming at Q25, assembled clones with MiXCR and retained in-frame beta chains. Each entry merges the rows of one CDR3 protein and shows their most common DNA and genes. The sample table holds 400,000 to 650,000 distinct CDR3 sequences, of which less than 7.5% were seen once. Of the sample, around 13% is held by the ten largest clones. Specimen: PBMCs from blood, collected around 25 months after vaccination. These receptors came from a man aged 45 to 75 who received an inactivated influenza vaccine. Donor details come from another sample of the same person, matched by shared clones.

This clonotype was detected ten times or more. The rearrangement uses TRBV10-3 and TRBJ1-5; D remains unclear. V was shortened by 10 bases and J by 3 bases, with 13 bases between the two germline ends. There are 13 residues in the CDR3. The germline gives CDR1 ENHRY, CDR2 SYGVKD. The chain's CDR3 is CATVREYNQPQHF. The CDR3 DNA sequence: TGTGCCACCGTACGGGAGTACAATCAGCCCCAGCATTTT.

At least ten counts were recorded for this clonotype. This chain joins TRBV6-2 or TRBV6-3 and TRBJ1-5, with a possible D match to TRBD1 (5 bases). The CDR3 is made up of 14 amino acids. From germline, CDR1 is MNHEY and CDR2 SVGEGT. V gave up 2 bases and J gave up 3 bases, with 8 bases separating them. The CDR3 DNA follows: TGTGCCAGCAGTTACATCAGGGCCAATCAGCCCCAGCATTTT. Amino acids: CASSYIRANQPQHF.

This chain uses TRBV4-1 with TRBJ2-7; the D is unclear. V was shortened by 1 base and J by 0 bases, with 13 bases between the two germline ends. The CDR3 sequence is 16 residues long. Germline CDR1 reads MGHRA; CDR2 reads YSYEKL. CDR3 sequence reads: CASSQGGPYLSYEQYF. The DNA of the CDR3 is TGCGCCAGCAGCCAAGGGGGTCCTTACCTCTCCTACGAGCAGTACTTC.

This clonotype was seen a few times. The CDR3 loop is CASSRGGQRDTQYF. The CDR3 coding sequence is TGCGCCAGCAGCCGCGGGGGGCAGAGAGATACGCAGTATTTT. The J gene is TRBJ2-3, the V gene TRBV5-1; 8 bases match TRBD2. With V trimmed by 4 bases and J by 5 bases, 6 bases remained unmatched. Germline V gene sequence: CDR1 SGHRS, CDR2 YFSETQ. This CDR3 region has 14 residues.

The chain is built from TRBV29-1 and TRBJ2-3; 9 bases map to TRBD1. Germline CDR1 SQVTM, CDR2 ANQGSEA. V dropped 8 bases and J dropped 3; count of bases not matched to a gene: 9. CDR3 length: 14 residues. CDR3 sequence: CSIGQGIITDTQYF. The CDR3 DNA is TGCAGCATTGGACAGGGGATAATTACAGATACGCAGTATTTT.

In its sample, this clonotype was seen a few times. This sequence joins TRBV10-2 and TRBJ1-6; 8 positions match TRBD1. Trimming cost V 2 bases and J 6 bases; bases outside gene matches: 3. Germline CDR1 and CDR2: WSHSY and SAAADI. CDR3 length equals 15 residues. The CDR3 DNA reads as TGCGCCAGCAGTGAGCAGGGGGCGGTTAATTCACCCCTCCACTTT. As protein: CASSEQGAVNSPLHF.

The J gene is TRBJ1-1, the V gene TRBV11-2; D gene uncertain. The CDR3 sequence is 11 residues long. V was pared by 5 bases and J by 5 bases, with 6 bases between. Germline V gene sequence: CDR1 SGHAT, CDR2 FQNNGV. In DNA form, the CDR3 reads TGTGCCAGCAGCCCGTGGACTGAAGCTTTCTTT. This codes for CASSPWTEAFF.

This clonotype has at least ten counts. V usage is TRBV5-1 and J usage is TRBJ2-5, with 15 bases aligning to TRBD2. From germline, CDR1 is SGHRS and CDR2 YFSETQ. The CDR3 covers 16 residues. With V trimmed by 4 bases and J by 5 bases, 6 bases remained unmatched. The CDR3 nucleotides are TGCGCCAGCAGCGGAGGACTAGCGGGAGGGCATGAGACCCAGTACTTC. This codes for CASSGGLAGGHETQYF.

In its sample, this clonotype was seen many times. DNA of the CDR3: TGCAGTGCAGCCCAACTAGCGGTCAATCCTAGCTCCTACAATGAGCAGTTCTTC. Translated: CSAAQLAVNPSSYNEQFF. This chain uses TRBV20-1 with TRBJ2-1; TRBD2 aligns across 8 bases. V was pared by 6 bases and J by 0 bases, with 16 bases of the junction left unmatched. This CDR3 has 18 amino acids. Germline V lookup: CDR1 DFQATT, CDR2 SNEGSKA (reference sequence).

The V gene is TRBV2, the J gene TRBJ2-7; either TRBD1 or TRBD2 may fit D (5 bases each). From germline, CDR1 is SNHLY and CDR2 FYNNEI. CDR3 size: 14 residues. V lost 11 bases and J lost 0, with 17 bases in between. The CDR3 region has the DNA TGTGCCGGTAAGACAGCGGCCCTCTCCTACGAGCAGTACTTC. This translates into CAGKTAALSYEQYF.

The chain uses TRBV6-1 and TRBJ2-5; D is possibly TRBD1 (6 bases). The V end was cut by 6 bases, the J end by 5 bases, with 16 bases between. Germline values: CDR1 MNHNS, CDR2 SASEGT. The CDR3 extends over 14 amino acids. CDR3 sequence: CASSPTGMGETQYF. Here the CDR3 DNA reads TGTGCCAGCAGCCCGACAGGAATGGGGGAGACCCAGTACTTC.

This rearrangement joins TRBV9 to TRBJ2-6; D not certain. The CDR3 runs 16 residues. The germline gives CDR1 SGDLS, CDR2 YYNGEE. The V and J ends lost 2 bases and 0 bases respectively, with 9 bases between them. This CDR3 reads CASSVGGYSGANVLTF. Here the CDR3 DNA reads TGTGCCAGCAGCGTGGGTGGATACTCTGGGGCCAACGTCCTGACTTTC.

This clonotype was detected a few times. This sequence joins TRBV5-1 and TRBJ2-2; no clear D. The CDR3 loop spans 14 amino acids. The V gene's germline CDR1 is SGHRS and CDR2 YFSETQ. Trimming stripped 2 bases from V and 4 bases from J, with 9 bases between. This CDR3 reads CASSLKGPTGELFF. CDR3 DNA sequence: TGCGCCAGCAGCTTAAAGGGCCCCACCGGGGAGCTGTTTTTT.

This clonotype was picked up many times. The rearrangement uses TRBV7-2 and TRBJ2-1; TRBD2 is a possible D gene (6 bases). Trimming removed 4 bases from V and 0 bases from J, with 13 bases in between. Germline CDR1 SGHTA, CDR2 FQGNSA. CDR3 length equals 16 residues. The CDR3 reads CASSSTSWSSYNEQFF. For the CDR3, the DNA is TGTGCCAGCAGCTCAACTAGCTGGAGCTCCTACAATGAGCAGTTCTTC.

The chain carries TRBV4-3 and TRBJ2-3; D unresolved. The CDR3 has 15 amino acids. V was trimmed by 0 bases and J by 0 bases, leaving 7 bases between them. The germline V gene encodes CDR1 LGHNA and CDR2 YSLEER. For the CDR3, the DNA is TGCGCCAGCAGCCAAGAGGGCCATAGCACAGATACGCAGTATTTT. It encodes CASSQEGHSTDTQYF.

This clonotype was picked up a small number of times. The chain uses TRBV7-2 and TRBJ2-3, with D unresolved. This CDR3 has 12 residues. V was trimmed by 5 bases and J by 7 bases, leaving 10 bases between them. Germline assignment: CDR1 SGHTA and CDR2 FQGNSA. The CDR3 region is CASSLLKNTQYF. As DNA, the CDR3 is TGTGCCAGCAGCCTACTAAAAAATACGCAGTATTTT. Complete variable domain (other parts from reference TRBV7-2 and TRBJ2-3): GAGVSQSPSNKVTEKGKDVELRCDPISGHTALYWYRQSLGQGLEFLIYFQGNSAPDKSGLPSDRFSAERTGGSVSTLTIQRTQQEDSAVYLCASSLLKNTQYFGPGTRLTVL.

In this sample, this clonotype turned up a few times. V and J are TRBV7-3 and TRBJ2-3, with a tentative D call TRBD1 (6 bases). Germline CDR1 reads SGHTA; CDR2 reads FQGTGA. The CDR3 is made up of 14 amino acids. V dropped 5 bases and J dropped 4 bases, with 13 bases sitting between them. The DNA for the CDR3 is TGTGCCAGCAGCCGTACAGGGATGGCAGATACGCAGTATTTT. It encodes CASSRTGMADTQYF.

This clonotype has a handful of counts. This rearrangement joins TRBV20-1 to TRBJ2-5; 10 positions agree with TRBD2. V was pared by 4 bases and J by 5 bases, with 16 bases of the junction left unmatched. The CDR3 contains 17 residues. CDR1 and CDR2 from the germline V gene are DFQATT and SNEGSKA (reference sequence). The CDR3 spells CSANLLRLAGAGETQYF. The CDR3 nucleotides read TGCAGTGCTAATCTATTGAGGCTAGCGGGGGCCGGGGAGACCCAGTACTTC.

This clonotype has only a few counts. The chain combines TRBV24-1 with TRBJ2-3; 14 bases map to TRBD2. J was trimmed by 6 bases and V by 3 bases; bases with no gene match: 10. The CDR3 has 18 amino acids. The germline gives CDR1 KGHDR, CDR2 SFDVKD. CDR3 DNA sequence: TGTGCCACCAGTGATCAGACTAGCGGGGGGGCAATCAGGGATACGCAGTATTTT. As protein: CATSDQTSGGAIRDTQYF.

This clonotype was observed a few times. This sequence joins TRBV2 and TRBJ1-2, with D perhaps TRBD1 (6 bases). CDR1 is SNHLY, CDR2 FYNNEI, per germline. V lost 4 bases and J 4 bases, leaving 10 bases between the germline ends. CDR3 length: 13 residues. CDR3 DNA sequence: TGTGCCAGCAGTGTCAGGGGAATCTATGGCTACACCTTC. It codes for CASSVRGIYGYTF.